This paragraph covers one T cell receptor (beta chain) sequence. Its specificity is unknown. The sample comes from a study of cytomegalovirus exposure and HLA in healthy donors. The study's findings and limits: According to a later analysis, most TCR beta chains associated with CMV appeared HLA-restricted. Accurate HLA-A and HLA-B prediction from TCR beta sequences was reported for most subjects. Immune exposure data for these donors was limited to CMV serostatus.

It was with 60 Vbeta and 13 Jbeta primers that the PCR ran. Profiled with immunoSEQ multiplex PCR; TCRdb holds only in-frame clones, not every one. The sample consists of fewer than 150,000 clones, 70% to 80% of them appearing once. Sequenced material: PBMCs. The TCR was taken from a man under 40 in good health and CMV-seronegative.

The chain's CDR3 is CASSLTNRGSGNTIYF. Written as DNA, the CDR3 is TGTGCCAGCAGCCTCACCAACAGGGGATCTGGAAACACCATATATTTT. This sequence joins TRBV7-6 and TRBJ1-3; 7 positions agree with TRBD1. Looked up from germline, CDR1 is SGHVS and CDR2 is FNYEAQ. The CDR3 totals 16 residues. The trim removed 5 bases at V and 1 base at J, leaving 8 bases unmatched.